This TCR beta chain was documented in a study of response to subunit inactivated influenza vaccine. MiXCR was run by TCRdb on the RT-PCR reads, yielding one entry per CDR3 protein. The sample lists 300,000 to 350,000 distinct CDR3 sequences, roughly 22% seen once, with roughly 10% in the top ten. V was shortened by 5 bases and J by 2 bases, with 25 bases between the two germline ends. The CDR3 extends over 18 amino acids. CDR1 is DFQATT and CDR2 is SNEGSKA in the germline V gene (reference sequence). Whole-study results and caveats: The authors suggested that every seasonal influenza vaccination recruits few new T cells.

To note about this clonotype: The target antigen is unknown.

V and J are TRBV20-1 and TRBJ2-1; D unresolved. The source of this sequence is a man aged 50-75 years who received an inactivated influenza vaccine. The source was PBMCs from blood, collected 21 months after vaccination. CDR3 sequence: CSASPDPLDTPPYNEQFF. The CDR3 nucleotides are TGCAGTGCTTCCCCGGACCCGTTAGATACCCCCCCCTACAATGAGCAGTTCTTC.